This is a list of T cell receptor beta chains from one sample in a study of T-cell reconstitution after alpha-beta-depleted transplantation in children. TCRdb itself ran the PCR reads through MiXCR, one entry per CDR3 protein. Of 300,000 to 400,000 distinct CDR3 sequences in the sample, about a quarter are singletons; the top ten hold 9.5% to 13%. The sequencing used PBMCs, mostly from graft donor cells, collected 180 days after TCRalphabeta/CD19-depleted stem cell transplant. The receptors were sampled from a male patient between 5 and 17 years old who had a stem cell transplant for acute lymphoblastic leukemia, so the T cells may come from the graft donor. Both conserved end residues are part of each CDR3. A D gene is named only where the DNA matches it firmly. Size is omitted from some rows. Given values are once, few, many or a class for expanded clones.

TRBV7-3,-,many,TRBJ2-6,CASSSSGANVLTF,TGTGCCAGCAGCTCCTCCGGGGCCAACGTCCTGACTTTC
TRBV12-3/TRBV12-4,TRBD2,-,TRBJ2-7,CASSFTPGLALSGEQYF,TGTGCCAGCAGTTTCACCCCGGGACTAGCCTTATCGGGGGAGCAGTACTTC
TRBV5-1,-,-,TRBJ2-1,CASSLVSTESKFF,TGCGCCAGCAGCTTGGTATCAACGGAAAGCAAGTTCTTC
TRBV27,TRBD1,-,TRBJ2-5,CASSKGQETQYF,TGTGCCAGCAGTAAGGGACAGGAGACCCAGTACTTC
TRBV12-3/TRBV12-4,-,-,TRBJ2-2,CASTAGLAGELFF,TGTGCCAGCACTGCTGGCCTGGCCGGGGAGCTGTTTTTT
TRBV19,-,-,TRBJ1-3,CASSISNSGNTIYF,TGTGCCAGTAGTATCAGTAACTCTGGAAACACCATATATTTT
TRBV5-1,TRBD1,-,TRBJ2-5,CASSFSGGPQETQYF,TGCGCCAGCAGCTTTTCAGGGGGTCCCCAAGAGACCCAGTACTTC
TRBV7-9,-,few,TRBJ2-7,CASSPRIYEQYF,TGTGCCAGCAGCCCGCGGATCTACGAGCAGTACTTC
TRBV20-1,TRBD2,-,TRBJ2-7,CSARAGGPTYEQYF,TGCAGTGCTAGGGCGGGAGGGCCCACCTACGAGCAGTACTTC
TRBV27,-,-,TRBJ2-7,CASSPRGGLAYEQYF,TGTGCCAGCAGCCCGCGTGGGGGACTCGCCTACGAGCAGTACTTC
TRBV5-1,TRBD2,-,TRBJ2-3,CASSATSADTQYF,TGCGCCAGCAGCGCCACTAGCGCAGATACGCAGTATTTT
TRBV20-1,-,-,TRBJ2-2,CSASPGAGELFF,TGCAGTGCTTCCCCGGGTGCCGGGGAGCTGTTTTTT
TRBV5-1,-,-,TRBJ2-7,CASSPRDILYEQYF,TGCGCCAGCAGCCCACGGGACATACTCTACGAGCAGTACTTC
TRBV7-8,-,-,TRBJ2-1,CASSLGWRGLFNEQFF,TGTGCCAGCAGCTTAGGATGGAGGGGACTCTTCAATGAGCAGTTCTTC
TRBV12-3/TRBV12-4,TRBD1,-,TRBJ1-1,CASSSHRGGTEAFF,TGTGCCAGCAGTTCGCACAGGGGGGGCACTGAAGCTTTCTTT
TRBV5-1,-,few,TRBJ2-3,CASSLEGRATQYF,TGCGCCAGCAGCTTGGAGGGGCGGGCGACGCAGTATTTT
TRBV10-3,TRBD2,-,TRBJ2-7,CAISESSGAYEQYF,TGTGCCATCAGTGAGTCCAGCGGGGCCTACGAGCAGTACTTC
TRBV7-9,-,few,TRBJ1-1,CASSIGGDMNTEAFF,TGTGCCAGCAGCATAGGAGGGGACATGAACACTGAAGCTTTCTTT
TRBV3-1,TRBD2,once,TRBJ2-1,CACSLLAGAYNEQFF,TGTGCCTGCAGCCTGCTAGCGGGAGCCTACAATGAGCAGTTCTTC
TRBV7-2,-,few,TRBJ2-3,CASSLRTQSSTDTQYF,TGTGCCAGCAGCTTACGGACCCAGTCTAGCACAGATACGCAGTATTTT
TRBV3-1,-,few,TRBJ1-1,CASSQGRRNTEAFF,TGTGCCAGCAGCCAGGGCAGGAGGAACACTGAAGCTTTCTTT
TRBV6-5,-,few,TRBJ2-1,CASSYSSYSKNNNEQFF,TGTGCCAGCAGTTACTCGAGTTACTCAAAAAATAACAATGAGCAGTTCTTC
TRBV5-1,TRBD2,-,TRBJ2-2,CASSDTSGRSPGELFF,TGCGCCAGCAGCGATACTAGCGGGAGGTCCCCCGGGGAGCTGTTTTTT
TRBV19,TRBD1,-,TRBJ2-7,CASSITGGPYEQYF,TGTGCCAGTAGTATTACAGGGGGACCGTACGAGCAGTACTTC
TRBV5-1,TRBD1,few,TRBJ2-5,CASSRATGGETQYF,TGCGCCAGCAGCAGAGCGACAGGGGGAGAGACCCAGTACTTC
TRBV5-6,-,few,TRBJ1-1,CASRIVGDHTEAFF,TGTGCCAGCAGGATAGTTGGGGATCACACTGAAGCTTTCTTT
TRBV10-1,-,-,TRBJ2-3,CASSESGLTDTQYF,TGCGCCAGCAGTGAGTCGGGACTCACAGATACGCAGTATTTT
TRBV20-1,TRBD2,-,TRBJ2-7,CSAISSGRSWYEQYF,TGCAGTGCTATTTCTAGCGGGAGGTCTTGGTACGAGCAGTACTTC
TRBV20-1,-,-,TRBJ2-3,CSIPGNTDTQYF,TGCAGTATACCCGGGAACACAGATACGCAGTATTTT
TRBV4-2,-,many,TRBJ2-3,CASSQDWRDTQYF,TGTGCCAGCAGCCAAGATTGGCGAGATACGCAGTATTTT
TRBV5-1,-,many,TRBJ2-3,CASSLDDTTDTQYF,TGCGCCAGCAGCTTGGACGACACCACAGATACGCAGTATTTT
TRBV12-3/TRBV12-4,-,-,TRBJ2-2,CASRPETVNTGELFF,TGTGCCAGCAGACCCGAGACCGTGAACACCGGGGAGCTGTTTTTT
TRBV12-3/TRBV12-4,-,-,TRBJ1-2,CASSPRRAREGYTF,TGTGCCAGCAGTCCTCGGAGGGCGAGGGAGGGCTACACCTTC
TRBV10-3,-,-,TRBJ2-7,CAISDWTNYEQYF,TGTGCCATCAGTGATTGGACTAACTACGAGCAGTACTTC
TRBV7-3,-,-,TRBJ2-2,CASSASGPPWTGELFF,TGTGCCAGCAGCGCCTCCGGGCCTCCATGGACCGGGGAGCTGTTTTTT
TRBV10-3,TRBD2,few,TRBJ2-3,CAISERGLAGVRTDTQYF,TGTGCCATCAGTGAGAGGGGACTAGCGGGAGTTAGGACAGATACGCAGTATTTT
TRBV15,TRBD2,few,TRBJ2-5,CATSRFGLVGQETQYF,TGTGCCACCAGCAGATTCGGACTAGTGGGCCAAGAGACCCAGTACTTC
TRBV2,-,-,TRBJ2-3,CASSHPGTSSTDTQYF,TGTGCCAGCAGTCACCCCGGGACTTCTAGCACAGATACGCAGTATTTT
TRBV10-1,TRBD2,-,TRBJ2-7,CASSEGLAGDFTYEQYF,TGCGCCAGCAGTGAGGGACTAGCGGGAGACTTCACCTACGAGCAGTACTTC
TRBV20-1,TRBD2,-,TRBJ2-2,CSARDYQNTGELFF,TGCAGTGCGCGGGACTACCAGAACACCGGGGAGCTGTTTTTT
TRBV12-3/TRBV12-4,-,-,TRBJ1-1,CASSPRWLNTEAFF,TGTGCCAGCAGTCCCCGGTGGCTTAACACTGAAGCTTTCTTT
TRBV29-1,-,few,TRBJ2-7,CSVEEWEKPYEQYF,TGCAGCGTTGAAGAGTGGGAGAAACCCTACGAGCAGTACTTC
TRBV10-2,-,few,TRBJ1-1,CASSDAGGNTEAFF,TGCGCCAGCAGTGATGCGGGGGGTAACACTGAAGCTTTCTTT
TRBV12-3/TRBV12-4,-,many,TRBJ1-4,CASSPIGTTNEKLFF,TGTGCCAGCAGCCCTATAGGGACAACTAATGAAAAACTGTTTTTT
TRBV27,-,few,TRBJ1-3,CASSPFRGSGNTIYF,TGTGCCAGCAGTCCCTTCCGGGGGTCTGGAAACACCATATATTTT
TRBV29-1,-,many,TRBJ2-7,CSVVDSYEQYF,TGCAGCGTTGTGGACTCCTACGAGCAGTACTTC
TRBV11-2,TRBD2,-,TRBJ2-3,CASSLDGLAGFTDTQYF,TGTGCCAGCAGCTTAGACGGACTAGCAGGGTTCACAGATACGCAGTATTTT
TRBV20-1,TRBD2,-,TRBJ2-1,CSASRGLADEQFF,TGCAGTGCTAGCAGAGGACTAGCTGATGAGCAGTTCTTC
TRBV13,TRBD1,few,TRBJ2-7,CASSFLGQGYEQYF,TGTGCCAGCAGCTTTCTTGGACAGGGGTACGAGCAGTACTTC
TRBV11-2,TRBD1,-,TRBJ2-1,CASSLERTGPNEQFF,TGTGCCAGCAGCTTAGAACGGACAGGGCCCAATGAGCAGTTCTTC
TRBV7-3,-,-,TRBJ2-1,CASSLGPGAPRPFNEQFF,TGTGCCAGCAGCTTAGGCCCAGGGGCCCCCAGACCCTTCAATGAGCAGTTCTTC
TRBV12-3/TRBV12-4,TRBD2,-,TRBJ2-1,CASSVTSGMLNEQFF,TGTGCCAGCAGTGTTACTAGCGGGATGTTGAATGAGCAGTTCTTC
TRBV3-1,TRBD2,-,TRBJ2-7,CASSQERRPSGQYF,TGTGCCAGCAGCCAAGAGCGGCGTCCTAGCGGCCAGTACTTC